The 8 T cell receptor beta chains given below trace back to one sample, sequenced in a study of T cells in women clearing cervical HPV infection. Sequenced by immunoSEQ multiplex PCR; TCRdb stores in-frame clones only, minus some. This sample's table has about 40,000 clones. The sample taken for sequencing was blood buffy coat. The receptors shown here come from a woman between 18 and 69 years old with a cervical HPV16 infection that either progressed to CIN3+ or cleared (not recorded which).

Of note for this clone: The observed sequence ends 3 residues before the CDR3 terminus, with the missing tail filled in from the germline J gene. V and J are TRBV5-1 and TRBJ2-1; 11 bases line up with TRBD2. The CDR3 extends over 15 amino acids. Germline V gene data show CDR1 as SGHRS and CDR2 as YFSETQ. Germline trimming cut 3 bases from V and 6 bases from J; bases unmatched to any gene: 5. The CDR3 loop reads CASSSIGTSGNEQFF. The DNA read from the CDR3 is TGCGCCAGCAGCTCGATCGGGACTAGCGGCAATGAG.

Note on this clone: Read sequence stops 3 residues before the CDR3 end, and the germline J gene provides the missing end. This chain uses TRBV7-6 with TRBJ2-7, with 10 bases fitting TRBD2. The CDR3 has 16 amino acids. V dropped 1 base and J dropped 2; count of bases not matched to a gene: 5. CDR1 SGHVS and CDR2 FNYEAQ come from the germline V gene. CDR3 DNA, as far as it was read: TGTGCCAGCAGCTTAGGAGGTAGCGGGGGGACCTACGAG. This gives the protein CASSLGGSGGTYE. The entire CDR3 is CASSLGGSGGTYEQYF.

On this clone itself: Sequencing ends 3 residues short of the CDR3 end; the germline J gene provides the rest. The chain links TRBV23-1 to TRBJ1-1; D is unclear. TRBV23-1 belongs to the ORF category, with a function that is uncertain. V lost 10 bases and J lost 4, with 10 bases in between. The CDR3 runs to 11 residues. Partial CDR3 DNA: TGCGCCACGGCGGGTCGCACTGAA. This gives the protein CATAGRTE. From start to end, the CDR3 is CATAGRTEAFF.

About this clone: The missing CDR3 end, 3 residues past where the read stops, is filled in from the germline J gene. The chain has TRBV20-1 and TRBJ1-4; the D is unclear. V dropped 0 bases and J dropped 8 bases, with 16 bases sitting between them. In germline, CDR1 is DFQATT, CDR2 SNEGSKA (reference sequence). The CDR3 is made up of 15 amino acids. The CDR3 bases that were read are TGCAGTGCTAGAGATCGGCTGGTATCAGCGGAAAAA. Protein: CSARDRLVSAEK. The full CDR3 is CSARDRLVSAEKLFF.

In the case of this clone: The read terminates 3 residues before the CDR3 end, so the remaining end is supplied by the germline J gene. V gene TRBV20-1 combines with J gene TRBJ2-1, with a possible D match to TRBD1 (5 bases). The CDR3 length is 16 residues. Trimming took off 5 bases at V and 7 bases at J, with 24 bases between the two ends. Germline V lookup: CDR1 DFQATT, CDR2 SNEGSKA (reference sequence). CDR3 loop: CSAVALGQGVINEQFF. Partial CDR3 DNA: TGCAGTGCTGTAGCCCTGGGGCAGGGTGTTATAAATGAG.

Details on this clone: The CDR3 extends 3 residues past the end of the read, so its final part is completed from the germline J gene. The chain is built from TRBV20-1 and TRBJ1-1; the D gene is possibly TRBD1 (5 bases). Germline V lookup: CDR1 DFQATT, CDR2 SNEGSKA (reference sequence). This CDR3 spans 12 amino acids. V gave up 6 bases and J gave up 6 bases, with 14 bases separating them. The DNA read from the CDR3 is TGCAGTGCAGGAGGAAGGGGCGCTGAA. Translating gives CSAGGRGAE. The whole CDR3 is CSAGGRGAEAFF.

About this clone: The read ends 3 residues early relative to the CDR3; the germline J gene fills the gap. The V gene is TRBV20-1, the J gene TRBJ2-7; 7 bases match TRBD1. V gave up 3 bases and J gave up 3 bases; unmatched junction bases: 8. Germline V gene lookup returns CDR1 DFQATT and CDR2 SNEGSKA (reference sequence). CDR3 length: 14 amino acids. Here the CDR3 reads CSASVQGPIYEQYF. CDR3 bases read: TGCAGTGCTAGCGTACAGGGGCCTATCTACGAG.

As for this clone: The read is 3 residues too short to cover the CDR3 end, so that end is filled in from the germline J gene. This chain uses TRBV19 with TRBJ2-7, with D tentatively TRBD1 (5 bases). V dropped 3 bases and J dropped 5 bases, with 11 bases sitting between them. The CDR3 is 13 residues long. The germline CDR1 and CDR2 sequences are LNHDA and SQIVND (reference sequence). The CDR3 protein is CASSIQGNNEQYF. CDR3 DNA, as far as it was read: TGTGCCAGTAGTATCCAGGGCAATAACGAG.